The sequence of this T cell receptor beta chain was determined in a study of cytomegalovirus exposure and HLA in healthy donors. Trimming cost V 9 bases and J 5 bases, with 14 bases left between them. In germline, CDR1 is MNHEY, CDR2 SVGAGI. There are 12 residues in the CDR3. Both 60 Vbeta primers and 13 Jbeta primers went into the PCR. Using immunoSEQ multiplex PCR, the repertoire was profiled, and TCRdb retains in-frame clones only, with some absent. The sample lists under 110,000 clones, around 80% occurring once. The sample holds a few counts of this clone. The antigen is not known. Study-wide results and limits: TCR beta V- and J-gene trimming was later associated with a missense DCLRE1C variant. Rare TCR sequences predominated, though certain public TCRs were found in many donors. After further analysis at a later stage, 15,000 to 20,000 TCR beta sequences were associated with HLA alleles at 0.05 false discovery rate. Highest at DRB1 and lowest at HLA-C, TCR association rates differed among HLA loci in a later analysis.

This clonotype was sampled from a woman between 50 and 59 years old in good health and CMV-seropositive. Specimen: PBMCs. The rearrangement joins TRBV6-5 to TRBJ2-7; D ambiguous. CDR3 nucleotides: TGTGCCAGTTCGAGGAACGAGCACGAGCAGTACTTC. Translation: CASSRNEHEQYF.